This TCR beta chain was recorded in a study of tumor and adjacent non-tumor tissue in lung cancer. Study as a whole: Histology: 12 adenocarcinoma, a couple of squamous cell carcinoma, 1 small cell lung cancer. Study-wide points: Tumor tissue had significantly higher TCR diversity than normal lung. Top 100 clones took a larger repertoire share in normal lung.

No cell sorting was done before RNA was extracted from the tissue. This non-tumor lung sample came from over 3 cm beyond the tumor edge. Details on this clonotype: The antigen is not known.

The CDR3 consists of 15 residues. The V and J ends lost 2 bases and 0 bases respectively, with 8 bases between them. TCRbeta libraries were built with three rounds of nested PCR, modified from ARM-PCR. TCRdb ran MiXCR on the multiplex PCR reads and lists one entry per CDR3 protein. Counted here are around 74,000 distinct CDR3 sequences, approximately 71% occurring once; the ten biggest clones make up around 30%. J is TRBJ1-5 and V is TRBV12-3 or TRBV12-4; the D is unclear. The sequence derives from a woman aged 50 to 60 with non-small cell lung cancer. The source material was distant non-tumor lung tissue. The CDR3 sequence: CASSLYSNSNQPQHF. The CDR3 DNA sequence: TGTGCCAGCAGTTTATATAGTAATAGCAATCAGCCCCAGCATTTT.